This TCR beta chain was recorded in a study of blood T cell repertoires in COVID-19. Across the study: Collection of acute and convalescent COVID-19 samples took place in the United States, Italy and Spain. Nucleic acid was either cDNA or gDNA, and it came from T cells, B-cell-depleted T cells, or PBMCs.

The germline CDR1 and CDR2 sequences are SGHNT and YYREEE (reference sequence). V shed 4 bases and J shed 5 bases, with 21 bases lying between them. CDR3 length equals 16 residues. Authors' data handling: Using reference gene primer amplification, nucleated cell counts were estimated. Using immunoSEQ multiplex PCR, the repertoire was profiled, and TCRdb retains in-frame clones only, with some absent. The D gene and trimming were derived from the DNA, and the V and J assignments and clone size from that table. The sample carries 100,000 or so clones, approximately 87% recorded once. This chain uses TRBV5-4 with TRBJ2-5, with D possibly TRBD1 on 7 matching bases. This sequence originates from a human donor in a cohort sampled during active COVID-19. The source material was peripheral blood. The CDR3 sequence is CASSARGAGRGETQYF. CDR3 nucleotides: TGTGCCAGCAGCGCCAGGGGGGCGGGGAGAGGGGAGACCCAGTACTTC.